Listed below are T cell receptor beta chains from one sample, sequenced in a study of cytomegalovirus exposure and HLA in healthy donors. Data came from immunoSEQ multiplex PCR; TCRdb stores just in-frame clones and leaves some out. The sample comprises more than 80,000 clones, about 81% of which are singletons, and 4.1% rests with the top ten. Input material: PBMCs. These receptors were taken from a woman between 35 and 50 years old in good health and CMV-seropositive. Each CDR3 is given without its conserved first and last residue.

>TRBV5-5|TRBJ1-2
ASSLWGLGAGYT
>TRBV7-2|TRBJ2-2
ASSKTSAGNTGELF
>TRBV4-1|TRBJ2-1
ASSHGTSGYNEQF
>TRBV6-1|TRBJ2-1
ASSEVDRGFYNEQF
>TRBV28|TRBJ2-7
ASSFGVHYEQY
>TRBV5-1|TRBJ2-6
ASSLLEYGANVLT
>TRBV19|TRBJ2-5
ASSWARDQETQY
>TRBV21-1|TRBJ2-1
ATRPSGYNEQF
>TRBV2|TRBJ1-4
ASSGAGEKLF
>TRBV5-1|TRBJ2-4
ASSHDSSKNIQY
>TRBV5-1|TRBJ1-2
ASSKTGGLYGYT
>TRBV15|TRBJ1-3
ATSRGYRVDGNTIY
>TRBV4-2|TRBJ1-2
ASSQVSSVYGYT
>TRBV6-1|TRBJ2-2
ASNPSGDNTGELF
>TRBV2|TRBJ2-1
ASRAGTSGGNEQF
>TRBV19|TRBJ2-7
ASSTGLAGPYEQY
>TRBV19|TRBJ2-7
ASSIGRDRSYEQY
>TRBV9|TRBJ2-1
ASSFGTRDVGQF
>TRBV6-1|TRBJ1-1
ASRPTGVVEAF
>TRBV5-1|TRBJ2-7
ASSPGQSLNYEQY
>TRBV30|TRBJ1-1
AWSVLKNTEAF
>TRBV5-4|TRBJ1-1
ASSPLQGTTNTEAF
>TRBV10-3|TRBJ2-7
AISTSIQAGDREQY
>TRBV28|TRBJ1-5
ASSSPDRGQIYSNQPQH
>TRBV28|TRBJ2-1
ASSWGGREQF
>TRBV28|TRBJ2-3
ASSLTRSTDTQY
>TRBV4-1|TRBJ2-7
ASSQRDWGYEQY
>TRBV11-2|TRBJ2-2
ASSLGQSPNTGELF
>TRBV6-5|TRBJ2-1
ASSYGAVSANEQF
>TRBV15|TRBJ1-1
ATSRGQGLGTEAF
>TRBV13|TRBJ2-7
ASSLGQGNAEQY
>TRBV27|TRBJ1-2
ASSQRSGYGYT
>TRBV7-2|TRBJ2-5
ASSLGASPAETQY
>TRBV7-6|TRBJ2-2
ASSSGDGGELF
>TRBV6-6|TRBJ2-1
ASSSHNEQF
>TRBV6-6|TRBJ2-3
ASSGLAVSTDTQY
>TRBV28|TRBJ1-1
ASSSPGRATEAF
>TRBV18|TRBJ2-3
ASSPLEPDTQY
>TRBV6-4|TRBJ2-1
ASSDDQGRGADEQF
>TRBV28|TRBJ1-5
ASSPGTDSNQPQH
>TRBV15|TRBJ1-1
ATLAGEGANTEAF
>TRBV5-6|TRBJ2-7
ASSLRPQSYEQY
>TRBV5-1|NA
ASSLGQGANEQY
>TRBV5-1|TRBJ2-3
ASSSQGFTDTQY
>TRBV7-3|TRBJ2-3
ASSLWGRGTDTQY
>TRBV19|TRBJ2-5
ASSIGQGVETQY
>TRBV5-4|TRBJ2-1
ASSLAWDSRYNEQF
>TRBV7-9|TRBJ2-2
ASSGLAVNTGELF
>TRBV6-1|TRBJ1-3
ASIPGYSGNTIY
>TRBV7-7|TRBJ2-1
ASSLGAGYEQF
>TRBV27|TRBJ1-2
ASAQREAYGYT
>TRBV7-2|TRBJ2-1
ASSLASGYEQF
>TRBV10-3|TRBJ2-7
AISGAGNEQY
>TRBV30|TRBJ1-2
AWTGQGPSRYGYT
>TRBV27|TRBJ2-5
ASRRGAGRQETQY
>TRBV18|TRBJ1-2
ASSFKGQEDGYT